A selection of T cell receptor beta chains follows, all from one sample in a study of cytomegalovirus exposure and HLA in healthy donors. Clones were sequenced by immunoSEQ multiplex PCR, and TCRdb holds only the in-frame ones, with some missing. The sample has over 120,000 clones. Sample: PBMCs. These receptors were taken from a male donor in good health and CMV-seronegative. CDR3s include the opening cysteine and the closing phenylalanine or tryptophan. Fields, in order: CDR3 DNA, CDR3 protein, J gene, D gene, V gene. D genes are given only for firm matches.

CDR3 DNA: TGTGCCAGCAGCTTAGAGCAGGGTAACTACGAGCAGTACTTC; CDR3 protein: CASSLEQGNYEQYF; J gene: TRBJ2-7; D gene: .; V gene: TRBV7-2
CDR3 DNA: TGCAGCGTTGCCAGGGGAAATCGTGGCTACACCTTC; CDR3 protein: CSVARGNRGYTF; J gene: TRBJ1-2; D gene: .; V gene: TRBV29-1
CDR3 DNA: TGTGCCAGTAGTATAGACAGGGTGACTGAAGCTTTCTTT; CDR3 protein: CASSIDRVTEAFF; J gene: TRBJ1-1; D gene: .; V gene: TRBV19
CDR3 DNA: TGTGCCTGGAGTCAGGGCAGGGGAGCAGATACGCAGTATTTT; CDR3 protein: CAWSQGRGADTQYF; J gene: TRBJ2-3; D gene: .; V gene: TRBV30
CDR3 DNA: TGCAGCGCCAACAGGGGTCAGGGCACTGAAGCTTTCTTT; CDR3 protein: CSANRGQGTEAFF; J gene: TRBJ1-1; D gene: TRBD1; V gene: TRBV29-1
CDR3 DNA: TGTGCCAGTAGTATATTTCAGTCGAGGGACAGATTTTTTTATGGCTACACCTTC; CDR3 protein: CASSIFQSRDRFFYGYTF; J gene: TRBJ1-2; D gene: TRBD1; V gene: TRBV19
CDR3 DNA: TGTGCCAGCAGCTTAGAAGGGAGCGGGAGTTTAGGGAGTTCCTACAATGAGCAGTTCTTC; CDR3 protein: CASSLEGSGSLGSSYNEQFF; J gene: TRBJ2-1; D gene: TRBD2; V gene: TRBV11-3
CDR3 DNA: TGTGCCAGCAGCTTACGTCGGAATGAAAAACTGTTTTTT; CDR3 protein: CASSLRRNEKLFF; J gene: TRBJ1-4; D gene: .; V gene: TRBV2
CDR3 DNA: TGTGCCAGCAGCCGAAACACGTATGGCTACACCTTC; CDR3 protein: CASSRNTYGYTF; J gene: TRBJ1-2; D gene: .; V gene: TRBV9
CDR3 DNA: TGCAGCGTGTCCGGGGGGGGCGGCAATCAGCCCCAGCATTTT; CDR3 protein: CSVSGGGGNQPQHF; J gene: TRBJ1-5; D gene: .; V gene: TRBV29-1
CDR3 DNA: TGTGCCAGCAGTTACTCGAGGTACGAGAACACTGAAGCTTTCTTT; CDR3 protein: CASSYSRYENTEAFF; J gene: TRBJ1-1; D gene: .; V gene: TRBV6-5
CDR3 DNA: TGTGCCAGCAGCGAAAGGCCCGAAAGGGGCTACGAGCAGTACTTC; CDR3 protein: CASSERPERGYEQYF; J gene: TRBJ2-7; D gene: .; V gene: TRBV9
CDR3 DNA: TGTGCCAGCAGTCCCCAATTAGCCAAAAACATTCAGTACTTC; CDR3 protein: CASSPQLAKNIQYF; J gene: TRBJ2-4; D gene: .; V gene: TRBV27
CDR3 DNA: TGCGCCAGCAGCCAAGACAGGGGGCTAAACAATGAGCAGTTCTTC; CDR3 protein: CASSQDRGLNNEQFF; J gene: TRBJ2-1; D gene: TRBD1; V gene: TRBV4-1
CDR3 DNA: TGCAGTGCTAGAGTCCCAGGGGGCTACACCTTC; CDR3 protein: CSARVPGGYTF; J gene: TRBJ1-2; D gene: .; V gene: TRBV20-1
CDR3 DNA: TGTGCCAGCAGCCTTAGTGGGCCTCACAATGTCTCCCTGTTCTTC; CDR3 protein: CASSLSGPHNVSLFF; J gene: TRBJ2-1; D gene: .; V gene: TRBV7-7
CDR3 DNA: TGTGCCAGCAGCGTGAACAGAATCAGGGGCACTGAAGCTTTCTTT; CDR3 protein: CASSVNRIRGTEAFF; J gene: TRBJ1-1; D gene: .; V gene: TRBV7-6
CDR3 DNA: TGTGCCAGCAGCTTACGGGAAGGGACCTACGAGCAGTACTTC; CDR3 protein: CASSLREGTYEQYF; J gene: TRBJ2-7; D gene: .; V gene: TRBV7-9
CDR3 DNA: TGCGCCAGCAGCTTTACAGGGGGGGATGGCTACACCTTC; CDR3 protein: CASSFTGGDGYTF; J gene: TRBJ1-2; D gene: TRBD1; V gene: TRBV5-1
CDR3 DNA: TGTGCCAGCACCAGGACAGCAGCTAACTATGGCTACACCTTC; CDR3 protein: CASTRTAANYGYTF; J gene: TRBJ1-2; D gene: .; V gene: TRBV5-6
CDR3 DNA: TGTGCCAGCACCCTCCCCCGGACCTTTGGGGCCTCCGAGCAGTACTTC; CDR3 protein: CASTLPRTFGASEQYF; J gene: TRBJ2-7; D gene: .; V gene: TRBV7-2
CDR3 DNA: TGTGCCAGCAGGCCCGGACAGGGATACGAGCAGTACTTC; CDR3 protein: CASRPGQGYEQYF; J gene: TRBJ2-7; D gene: TRBD1; V gene: TRBV6-5
CDR3 DNA: TGTGCCAGCAGTTTATCCGGGACAGGGGGCGGTCACGGCTACGAGCAGTACTTC; CDR3 protein: CASSLSGTGGGHGYEQYF; J gene: TRBJ2-7; D gene: TRBD1; V gene: TRBV28
CDR3 DNA: TGTGCCACAGGACTAGCGGGGGCCACCTCCTACGAGCAGTACTTC; CDR3 protein: CATGLAGATSYEQYF; J gene: TRBJ2-7; D gene: TRBD2; V gene: TRBV10-3
CDR3 DNA: TGTGCCAGCAGCTGGGGACAGTGGGAGTTCTTC; CDR3 protein: CASSWGQWEFF; J gene: TRBJ2-1; D gene: TRBD1; V gene: TRBV7-9
CDR3 DNA: TGTGCCAGCAGTTTGTACTCTGAAGCTTTCTTT; CDR3 protein: CASSLYSEAFF; J gene: TRBJ1-1; D gene: .; V gene: TRBV28
CDR3 DNA: TGCGCCAGCAGCTCGGACAGGCCAGCCGGTAACTATGGCTACACCTTC; CDR3 protein: CASSSDRPAGNYGYTF; J gene: TRBJ1-2; D gene: TRBD1; V gene: TRBV5-1
CDR3 DNA: TGCGCCAGCAGCTTGGCGGCACGACGGACAGGGATGAACACTGAAGCTTTCTTT; CDR3 protein: CASSLAARRTGMNTEAFF; J gene: TRBJ1-1; D gene: TRBD1; V gene: TRBV5-1
CDR3 DNA: TGCGCCAGCAGCGTCGGACAGGGGAACACCGGGGAGCTGTTTTTT; CDR3 protein: CASSVGQGNTGELFF; J gene: TRBJ2-2; D gene: TRBD1; V gene: TRBV5-1
CDR3 DNA: TGTGCCAGCAGTGCGCAGGGGGCCAACTATGGCTACACCTTC; CDR3 protein: CASSAQGANYGYTF; J gene: TRBJ1-2; D gene: TRBD1; V gene: TRBV28
CDR3 DNA: TGTGCCAGCAGCGTAGAGGCTAGCGGGAGGAATGAGCAGTTCTTC; CDR3 protein: CASSVEASGRNEQFF; J gene: TRBJ2-1; D gene: TRBD2; V gene: TRBV9
CDR3 DNA: TGTGCCTGGAGTGTAGGGACAGGGGCTGGAAACACCATATATTTT; CDR3 protein: CAWSVGTGAGNTIYF; J gene: TRBJ1-3; D gene: TRBD1; V gene: TRBV30
CDR3 DNA: TGTGCCAGCAGAGAAACGGACAGAACCAGACGGGGCTACACCTTC; CDR3 protein: CASRETDRTRRGYTF; J gene: TRBJ1-2; D gene: .; V gene: TRBV6-1
CDR3 DNA: TGTGCCAGCAGTTACTCAGGCGGGGAGTACTTC; CDR3 protein: CASSYSGGEYF; J gene: TRBJ2-7; D gene: .; V gene: TRBV6-5
CDR3 DNA: TGTGCCAGCAGACCCATACGACTCGGGGAGCTGTTTTTT; CDR3 protein: CASRPIRLGELFF; J gene: TRBJ2-2; D gene: .; V gene: TRBV6-5
CDR3 DNA: TGTGCCAGTAGTATAGGAATGGGCTCATCGGCCCAGTACTTC; CDR3 protein: CASSIGMGSSAQYF; J gene: TRBJ2-5; D gene: .; V gene: TRBV19
CDR3 DNA: TGTGCCAGCAGCCTAACGTCGGTAACTGAAGCTTTCTTT; CDR3 protein: CASSLTSVTEAFF; J gene: TRBJ1-1; D gene: .; V gene: TRBV9
CDR3 DNA: TGTGCCAGCAGCCCCTCCGGGACCTACGAGCAGTACTTC; CDR3 protein: CASSPSGTYEQYF; J gene: TRBJ2-7; D gene: .; V gene: TRBV7-6
CDR3 DNA: TGTGCCAGCAGTCTGAACCCTCAGTGGACAGATTACGAGCAGTACTTC; CDR3 protein: CASSLNPQWTDYEQYF; J gene: TRBJ2-7; D gene: .; V gene: TRBV28
CDR3 DNA: TGCGCCAGCAGTCAATCGAAACAGCCGCGCTACGAGCAGTACTTC; CDR3 protein: CASSQSKQPRYEQYF; J gene: TRBJ2-7; D gene: .; V gene: TRBV23-1
CDR3 DNA: TGTGCCAGCAGCTTAAGACAACTCAACACTGAAGCTTTCTTT; CDR3 protein: CASSLRQLNTEAFF; J gene: TRBJ1-1; D gene: .; V gene: TRBV13
CDR3 DNA: TGTGCCAGCAGTGAAGCAGGGGTAGGGGAGCTGTTTTTT; CDR3 protein: CASSEAGVGELFF; J gene: TRBJ2-2; D gene: .; V gene: TRBV6-1
CDR3 DNA: TGTGCCAGCAGCCCCGGAAGGGGTGTTATCCAAGAGACCCAGTACTTC; CDR3 protein: CASSPGRGVIQETQYF; J gene: TRBJ2-5; D gene: .; V gene: TRBV7-9
CDR3 DNA: TGTGCCAGCAGCCCCAGAACAGTCGCTAGCGTAGATACGCAGTATTTT; CDR3 protein: CASSPRTVASVDTQYF; J gene: TRBJ2-3; D gene: .; V gene: TRBV7-9
CDR3 DNA: TGTGCCAGCAGCTTAAATACTGGGCAGGATGAAGCTTTCTTT; CDR3 protein: CASSLNTGQDEAFF; J gene: TRBJ1-1; D gene: .; V gene: TRBV7-8
CDR3 DNA: TGTGCCAGCTCCCGGGACACGGGTAATTCACCCCTCCACTTT; CDR3 protein: CASSRDTGNSPLHF; J gene: TRBJ1-6; D gene: .; V gene: TRBV6-5
CDR3 DNA: TGTGCCAGCAGCAAGGACAGGGGGCGCATCGACAATCAGCCCCAGCATTTT; CDR3 protein: CASSKDRGRIDNQPQHF; J gene: TRBJ1-5; D gene: TRBD1; V gene: TRBV7-2
CDR3 DNA: TGTGCCAGTAGTTTACTGGACAGACGAACTGAAGCTTTCTTT; CDR3 protein: CASSLLDRRTEAFF; J gene: TRBJ1-1; D gene: .; V gene: TRBV19
CDR3 DNA: TGTGCCAGCAGAGATACAGGGAACACCGGGGAGCTGTTTTTT; CDR3 protein: CASRDTGNTGELFF; J gene: TRBJ2-2; D gene: .; V gene: TRBV9
CDR3 DNA: TGTGCCACCTCTCAACAGAGAAATTCACCCCTCCACTTT; CDR3 protein: CATSQQRNSPLHF; J gene: TRBJ1-6; D gene: .; V gene: TRBV7-9
CDR3 DNA: TGCGCCAGCAGCCAAGACGCGACAGGGGAGATTGAAAAACTGTTTTTT; CDR3 protein: CASSQDATGEIEKLFF; J gene: TRBJ1-4; D gene: TRBD1; V gene: TRBV4-3
CDR3 DNA: TGTGCCAGCAGCTTCCGACAGGAGAACACTGAAGCTTTCTTT; CDR3 protein: CASSFRQENTEAFF; J gene: TRBJ1-1; D gene: .; V gene: TRBV9
CDR3 DNA: TGCGCCAGCAGCTCTAGCGGGAGGCCCTATCTCGAGCAGTACTTC; CDR3 protein: CASSSSGRPYLEQYF; J gene: TRBJ2-7; D gene: TRBD2; V gene: TRBV5-1
CDR3 DNA: TGTGCCAGCAGTGAAGCTTTCCAGGGGGCAGGGGGATCTGAAGCTTTCTTT; CDR3 protein: CASSEAFQGAGGSEAFF; J gene: TRBJ1-1; D gene: TRBD1; V gene: TRBV6-1
CDR3 DNA: TGTGCCAGCAGTCTAAACTACAATGAGCAGTTCTTC; CDR3 protein: CASSLNYNEQFF; J gene: TRBJ2-1; D gene: .; V gene: TRBV6-6
CDR3 DNA: TGCAGCGTTGAGGCAGGGGAGTATGGCTACACCTTC; CDR3 protein: CSVEAGEYGYTF; J gene: TRBJ1-2; D gene: .; V gene: TRBV29-1
CDR3 DNA: TGTGCCACCAGCACCCTTCCGAGGAGAGGAGAGCAGTTCTTC; CDR3 protein: CATSTLPRRGEQFF; J gene: TRBJ2-1; D gene: .; V gene: TRBV15
CDR3 DNA: TGTGCCAGCTCACCAATAGGGACAGGGGGGGCGTACGAGCAGTACTTC; CDR3 protein: CASSPIGTGGAYEQYF; J gene: TRBJ2-7; D gene: TRBD1; V gene: TRBV18
CDR3 DNA: TGCAGCGCCAGTCAGCGGGGGGGGAACACCGGGGAGCTGTTTTTT; CDR3 protein: CSASQRGGNTGELFF; J gene: TRBJ2-2; D gene: TRBD2; V gene: TRBV29-1